A selection of T cell receptor beta chains follows, all from one sample in a study of cytomegalovirus exposure and HLA in healthy donors. TCRdb keeps only in-frame clones here, not all; method: immunoSEQ multiplex PCR. The table includes approximately 46,000 clones, 80% to 95% detected once. Sequenced: PBMCs. The receptors shown here come from a young woman in good health and CMV-seronegative. CDR3s include the opening cysteine and the closing phenylalanine or tryptophan.

TRBJ2-1 TRBV5-1 CASSLGQGDNEQFF
TRBJ1-3 TRBV15 CATSRGQVFSGNTIYF
TRBJ2-7 TRBV28 CASSEPGTGGRYEQYF
TRBJ2-3 TRBV9 CASSVLPGVGTDTQYF
TRBJ2-1 TRBV5-8 CASSFLFTSISYNEQFF
TRBJ2-3 TRBV28 CASSLWASGMDTQYF
TRBJ2-7 TRBV5-4 CASSPGDRVIEQYF
TRBJ1-5 TRBV4-1 CASSQGQGPNQPQHF
TRBJ2-1 TRBV28 CASSPPGLAGGNFVGQFF
TRBJ1-4 TRBV30 CAWSRTETTNEKLFF
TRBJ1-5 TRBV19 CASKGTDVRSNQPQHF
TRBJ1-5 TRBV19 CASKGAGQPQHF
TRBJ2-3 TRBV28 CASSSGLGTDTQYF
TRBJ1-1 TRBV27 CASSLSGGTEAFF
TRBJ2-1 TRBV6-1 CASSDRDRGEDEQFF
TRBJ2-1 TRBV25-1 CASSGTSAPWNEQFF
TRBJ2-2 TRBV28 CASSFRNTGELFF
TRBJ2-6 TRBV28 CASSEGASGANVLTF
TRBJ1-5 TRBV5-1 CASSLEPDQPQHF
TRBJ2-1 TRBV2 CASRGLAGVYEQFF
TRBJ1-4 TRBV10-3 CAISERSGATNEKLFF
TRBJ1-5 TRBV13 CASSSSGTGSNQPQHF
TRBJ2-3 TRBV6-5 CASSYNWRITDTQYF
TRBJ2-5 TRBV29-1 CSVARGNGQETQYF
TRBJ2-5 TRBV28 CASSLDRAGSQYF
TRBJ2-5 TRBV9 CASSVQGLGETQYF
TRBJ1-5 TRBV28 CASSRGRFQPQHF
TRBJ2-7 TRBV6-1 CASSDRRGGDEQYF
TRBJ1-5 TRBV27 CASRPGIISNQPQHF
TRBJ1-1 TRBV28 CASSLQGGSEAFF
TRBJ1-2 TRBV5-8 CASSLPTGNLPGYTF
TRBJ1-1 TRBV5-1 CASSGQTNTEAFF
TRBJ2-2 TRBV27 CASSLTLTGELFF
TRBJ2-5 TRBV5-4 CASSLTGFVTGRAGGETQYF
TRBJ1-5 TRBV5-1 CASSLAGTGGQPQHF
TRBJ2-7 TRBV7-9 CASSSLGSENYEQYF
TRBJ1-2 TRBV6-1 CASSNQGSTLRGYTF
TRBJ1-1 TRBV29-1 CSVARTTGDTEAFF
TRBJ1-1 TRBV5-1 CASSFTAYTEAFF
TRBJ2-7 TRBV14 CASSRDQRVAYEQYF
TRBJ2-1 TRBV10-3 CAITQASGSIHEQFF
TRBJ2-5 TRBV28 CASRDSQRGETQYF
TRBJ2-7 TRBV5-1 CASSLNEGGWGYF
TRBJ1-5 TRBV4-2 CASSQDGTGKQPQHF
TRBJ1-4 TRBV27 CASSSTTGTGGEKLFF
TRBJ1-1 TRBV10-3 CAISEGLGMNTEAFF
TRBJ2-3 TRBV5-1 CASSLAQRESGDTQYF
TRBJ2-7 TRBV7-2 CASSLGPGYEQYF
TRBJ2-2 TRBV6-1 CASRRTSGTHGELFF
TRBJ2-7 TRBV6-5 CASSRGLGEQYF
TRBJ1-3 TRBV29-1 CSVRTGAGNTIYF